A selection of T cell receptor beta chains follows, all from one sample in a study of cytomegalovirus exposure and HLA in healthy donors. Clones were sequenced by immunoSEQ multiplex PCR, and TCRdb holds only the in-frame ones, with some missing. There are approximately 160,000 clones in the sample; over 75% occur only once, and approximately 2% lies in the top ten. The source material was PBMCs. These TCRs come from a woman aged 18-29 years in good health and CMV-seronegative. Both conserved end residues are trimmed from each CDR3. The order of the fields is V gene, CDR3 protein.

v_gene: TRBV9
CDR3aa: ASSVSRTASRDEQY

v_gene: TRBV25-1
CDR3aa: ASSAPGVGYEQY

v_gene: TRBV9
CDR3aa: ASSVAQLNEKLF

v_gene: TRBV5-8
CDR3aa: ASSLKGERGNTIY

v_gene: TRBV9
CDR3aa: ASSPHGRSSGRAGELF

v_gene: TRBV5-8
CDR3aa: ASSLPSKFFVEQY

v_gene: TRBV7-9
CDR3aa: ASSLGTGGAKVGYT

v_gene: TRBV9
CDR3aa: ASSVAGGGRTEAF

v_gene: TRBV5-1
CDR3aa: ASSRQGGQETQY

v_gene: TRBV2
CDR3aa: ASSPTGSRSPLH

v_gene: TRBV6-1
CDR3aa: ASINRQGWYTEAF

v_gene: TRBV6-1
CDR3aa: ASSERDRVYGYT

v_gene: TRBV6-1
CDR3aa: ASSGQGGSYNEQF

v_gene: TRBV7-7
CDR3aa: ASSSYRGGEQY